This T cell receptor beta chain originates from a study of monozygotic twins with inflammatory bowel disease. Study-wide results and limits: The existence of one strong signal or clonotype linked to IBD lacked support.

The CDR3 loop spans 13 amino acids. In germline, CDR1 is DFQATT, CDR2 SNEGSKA (reference sequence). UMIs bearing a 6-nucleotide sample barcode were added through template switching. TCRdb reprocessed the 5' RACE reads and reports one entry per CDR3 protein, with no DNA. The sample includes about 140,000 distinct CDR3 sequences. It was from whole blood, with no T cell sorting, that total RNA was isolated. For this clonotype: What it recognizes is unknown.

The chain uses TRBV20-1 and TRBJ1-1; TCRdb names TRBD1, which stays unverified in the absence of DNA. The TCR originated in a human donor with ulcerative colitis or Crohn's disease, or a healthy co-twin of an affected twin (not recorded which). Material: blood. The CDR3 reads CSAPSRSSSEAFF.